The subject of this entry is one T cell receptor (beta chain). As yet, its antigen is unknown. The source of the sample is a study of T cell responses to AZD1222 COVID-19 vaccine. About the study: Samples with a second dose at about 4 or about 12 weeks were pooled together.

The protocol was immunoSEQ multiplex PCR, while the TCRdb copy is restricted to in-frame clones and leaves out a portion. The table has some 100,000 clones, approximately 87% seen once. Broader study findings: The donor cohort was predominantly white British with a female majority, and clonal diversity may have been underestimated. Researchers report vaccine-associated CD4 TCRs spanning spike, with dominance at 160-218 and 743-854. The reported proportion of spike-specific TCRs targeting unmutated variant regions was nearly half.

This TCR derives from an adult in good health. The material sequenced was peripheral blood, taken on day 0 of AZD1222 vaccination.

The chain's CDR3 is CASSLYGQNTGELFF. The CDR3 nucleotides are TGCGCCAGCAGCTTGTATGGTCAGAACACCGGGGAGCTGTTTTTT. The rearrangement joins TRBV5-1 to TRBJ2-2; D gene ambiguous. This CDR3 is 15 amino acids long. Trimming took 1 base from V and 1 from J, leaving 8 bases between them. Germline values: CDR1 SGHRS, CDR2 YFSETQ.